A few counts support the clone carrying this T cell receptor (beta chain). This record comes from a study of tumor-infiltrating lymphocytes in primary liver carcinoma. Study summary: The study included patients who were men and women aged 30 to 69 years.

Both blood RNA, taken from unsorted whole blood, and germline DNA were extracted. Priming with a constant-region primer yielded TCR beta cDNA from 400 to 550 ng total RNA. Three-round nested multiplex PCR performed with slightly modified ARM-PCR produced the TCR beta libraries. MiXCR, run by TCRdb on the multiplex PCR reads, gives a single entry per CDR3 protein. The repertoire holds about 210,000 distinct CDR3 sequences, with 65% as singletons. The source material was peripheral blood. The clonotype originates from an older woman with primary liver carcinoma and hepatitis B virus infection.

This CDR3 reads CASSLSQRAFDTGELFF. CDR3 DNA sequence: TGTGCCAGCAGCTTGTCCCAGCGGGCCTTCGACACCGGGGAGCTGTTTTTT. The J gene is TRBJ2-2, the V gene TRBV5-4; D might be TRBD2 (6 bases). CDR1 and CDR2 (germline): SGHNT, YYREEE (reference sequence). CDR3 length equals 17 residues. Deletions cut 1 base from V and 3 bases from J, with 16 bases between.